The 27 T cell receptor beta chains below come from one sample, sequenced in a study of neoadjuvant anti-PD-1 for oral cavity cancer. Sequencing was performed with immunoSEQ multiplex PCR; in TCRdb, only in-frame clones are kept and a portion is missing. Among tens of thousands of clones listed, roughly nine tenths were seen once. The time point here: after neoadjuvant nivolumab, at surgical resection. The specimen was PBMCs, collected after nivolumab (anti-PD-1) treatment. Receptor source: a person aged 35 to 85 with oral cavity squamous cell carcinoma.

This chain links TRBV19 with TRBJ2-2; no clear D gene. The CDR3 covers 12 residues. Trimming took 8 bases from V and 8 from J, leaving 12 bases between them. CDR1 LNHDA and CDR2 SQIVND come from the germline V gene (reference sequence). Here the CDR3 DNA reads TGTGCCAGTGCCCCCGGCTTTGGGGAGCTGTTTTTT. Amino acids: CASAPGFGELFF.

This clone was detected once. The gene calls are TRBV5-1 and TRBJ2-3; TRBD1 aligns across 7 bases. With V trimmed by 1 base and J by 5 bases, 10 bases remained unmatched. CDR3 length: 16 residues. Germline V CDR1 and CDR2: SGHRS, YFSETQ. CDR3 nucleotides: TGCGCCAGCAGCTTGTCTGAGGGGGCAGTGAAAGATACGCAGTATTTT. Translating gives CASSLSEGAVKDTQYF.

V is TRBV5-5 and J is TRBJ2-5, with 11 bases matching TRBD1. The CDR3 spans 14 residues. CDR1 SGHKS and CDR2 YYEKEE come from the germline V gene (reference sequence). The V segment lost 4 bases and the J segment 4 bases; nucleotides outside the gene matches: 3. CDR3 residues: CASSLGTGGETQYF. DNA for the CDR3: TGTGCCAGCAGCCTCGGGACAGGGGGAGAGACCCAGTACTTC.

This chain links TRBV18 with TRBJ2-7, with a tentative D call TRBD2 (5 bases). From germline, CDR1 is KGHSH and CDR2 LQKENI. This CDR3 spans 14 amino acids. Trimming cost V 4 bases and J 1 base, with 11 bases left between them. The CDR3 spells CASSLLESSYEQYF. DNA for the CDR3: TGTGCCAGCTCACTACTAGAAAGTTCCTACGAGCAGTACTTC.

The CDR3 spells CASSRGARGPEQYF. The CDR3 DNA follows: TGCGCCAGCAGCCGGGGCGCTAGAGGGCCCGAGCAGTACTTC. The V and J genes are TRBV4-1 and TRBJ2-7; D possibly uses TRBD1 or TRBD2 (5 bases each). Trimming shortened V by 4 bases and J by 6 bases, and 16 bases separated the two germline ends. Germline CDR1 reads MGHRA; CDR2 reads YSYEKL. The CDR3 totals 14 residues.

The V gene is TRBV18, the J gene TRBJ1-1; D remains unclear. There are 14 residues in the CDR3. The V end was cut by 1 base, the J end by 2 bases, with 8 bases between. The germline V gene encodes CDR1 KGHSH and CDR2 LQKENI. The CDR3 loop reads CASSPLQINTEAFF. The CDR3 DNA sequence: TGTGCCAGCTCACCACTACAGATTAACACTGAAGCTTTCTTT.

The chain combines TRBV6-6 with TRBJ2-7; no clear D. Germline assignment: CDR1 MNHNY and CDR2 SVGAGI (reference sequence). Trimming pared 2 bases from V and 4 bases from J, leaving 12 bases between. The CDR3 has 14 amino acids. CDR3 protein: CASSYIPEGYEQYF. CDR3 coding DNA: TGTGCCAGCAGTTACATACCGGAAGGGTACGAGCAGTACTTC.

This clone was recorded only once. The chain links TRBV11-2 to TRBJ2-7; unclear D gene. CDR1 is SGHAT, CDR2 FQNNGV, per germline. The CDR3 totals 15 residues. V was clipped by 3 bases and J by 4 bases, with 16 bases between them. In DNA, the CDR3 is TGTGCCAGCAGCTTGACTGACGGTCAAATATACGAGCAGTACTTC. Protein: CASSLTDGQIYEQYF. The full variable domain, its missing parts supplied by reference TRBV11-2 and TRBJ2-7, is EAGVAQSPRYKIIEKRQSVAFWCNPISGHATLYWYQQILGQGPKLLIQFQNNGVVDDSQLPKDRFSAERLKGVDSTLKIQPAKLEDSAVYLCASSLTDGQIYEQYFGPGTRLTVT.

The genes are TRBV9 and TRBJ2-7; 7 nucleotides line up with TRBD2. V dropped 3 bases and J dropped 5; count of bases not matched to a gene: 8. CDR3 length equals 14 residues. Germline loops: CDR1 SGDLS, CDR2 YYNGEE. The CDR3 region has the DNA TGTGCCAGCAGCGAGCCGACTAGCCCCCACGAGCAGTACTTC. It specifies CASSEPTSPHEQYF.

The chain has TRBV2 and TRBJ2-5; 9 bases map to TRBD1. The CDR3 is 15 residues long. V shed 6 bases, J shed 5 bases, and the junction held 10 bases outside the gene matches. Germline V gives CDR1 SNHLY, CDR2 FYNNEI. CDR3 nucleotides: TGTGCCAGCAGGCCTGACAGGGGGAAGTTTGAGACCCAGTACTTC. Amino acid sequence: CASRPDRGKFETQYF.

V is TRBV25-1 and J is TRBJ2-2; D is unclear. The CDR3 has 14 residues. CDR1 MGHDK and CDR2 SYGVNS come from the germline V gene. Trimming pared 5 bases from V and 1 base from J, leaving 8 bases between. The CDR3 nucleotides are TGTGCCAGCAGTATGTGGGAGAACACCGGGGAGCTGTTTTTT. This sequence encodes CASSMWENTGELFF.

This chain uses TRBV7-8 with TRBJ2-1; 10 positions agree with TRBD2. V lost 5 bases to trimming and J lost 7 bases; unmatched junction nucleotides: 11. The CDR3 spans 16 residues. Per the germline V gene, CDR1 is SGHVS and CDR2 is FQNEAQ. The DNA of the CDR3 is TGTGCCAGCAGCCATAGGCTACTAGCGGGGTCGAATGAGCAGTTCTTC. The encoded protein is CASSHRLLAGSNEQFF.

The genes are TRBV9 and TRBJ2-2; 9 nucleotides agree with TRBD2. The CDR3 totals 16 residues. Looked up from germline, CDR1 is SGDLS and CDR2 is YYNGEE. Unmatched junction bases numbered 7, after V lost 0 bases and J lost 7 bases. Written as DNA, the CDR3 is TGTGCCAGCAGCGTAGAGGCGGGGGGGCTCTACGGGGAGCTGTTTTTT. Protein sequence: CASSVEAGGLYGELFF. Full variable domain (rest looked up from reference TRBV9 and TRBJ2-2): DSGVTQTPKHLITATGQRVTLRCSPRSGDLSVYWYQQSLDQGLQFLIQYYNGEERAKGNILERFSAQQFPDLHSELNLSSLELGDSALYFCASSVEAGGLYGELFFGEGSRLTVL.

The V and J genes are TRBV28 and TRBJ1-2, with D maybe TRBD1 (6 bases). The germline V and J ends were trimmed by 7 bases and 8 bases, with 11 bases remaining between them. Per germline, CDR1 MDHEN and CDR2 SYDVKM. CDR3 size: 11 residues. The DNA of the CDR3 is TGTGCCAGCACAGGGGTTATAGGCTACACCTTC. It translates to CASTGVIGYTF.

CDR3 nucleotide sequence: TGTGCTAGTGGTTTGTTCTCGGACAGAGATACGCAGTATTTT. It translates to CASGLFSDRDTQYF. The J gene is TRBJ2-3, the V gene TRBV12-5; TRBD1 is a possible D gene (6 bases). The CDR3 spans 14 residues. V was pared by 2 bases and J by 5 bases, with 11 bases between. The germline V gene has CDR1 LGHNT and CDR2 FRNRAP.

This chain joins TRBV7-9 and TRBJ1-1; TRBD1 is a possible D gene (6 bases). The CDR3 consists of 15 residues. Germline CDR1 SEHNR, CDR2 FQNEAQ (reference sequence). V lost 5 bases and J 2 bases, leaving 15 bases between the germline ends. The CDR3 here is CASSNRGGDNTEAFF. CDR3 coding DNA: TGTGCCAGCAGCAATCGAGGGGGGGACAACACTGAAGCTTTCTTT. Looking up the rest from reference TRBV7-9 and TRBJ1-1 gives the full variable domain: DTGVSQNPRHKITKRGQNVTFRCDPISEHNRLYWYRQTLGQGPEFLTYFQNEAQLEKSRLLSDRFSAERPKGSFSTLEIQRTEQGDSAMYLCASSNRGGDNTEAFFGQGTRLTVV.

The chain is built from TRBV7-9 and TRBJ1-1; D is unclear. Germline CDR1 SEHNR, CDR2 FQNEAQ (reference sequence). This CDR3 has 15 amino acids. The V and J ends lost 5 bases and 0 bases respectively, with 13 bases between them. Here the CDR3 DNA reads TGTGCCAGCAGCCAGCCGTTCCCAATGAACACTGAAGCTTTCTTT. Translation gives CASSQPFPMNTEAFF.

CDR3 DNA sequence: TGTGCCAGCAGCGTAGCGGGGGGGGGAGAGACCCAGTACTTC. This gives the protein CASSVAGGGETQYF. This chain connects TRBV9 to TRBJ2-5, with 8 positions matching TRBD2. Germline CDR1 and CDR2: SGDLS and YYNGEE. V lost 0 bases, J lost 4 bases, and 2 bases stayed unmatched. There are 14 residues in the CDR3. The full variable domain, with the rest looked up from reference TRBV9 and TRBJ2-5, is DSGVTQTPKHLITATGQRVTLRCSPRSGDLSVYWYQQSLDQGLQFLIQYYNGEERAKGNILERFSAQQFPDLHSELNLSSLELGDSALYFCASSVAGGGETQYFGPGTRLLVL.

The chain employs TRBV2 and TRBJ1-2; D uncertain. Trimming left V 6 bases short and J 4 bases short, with 12 bases between. The CDR3 spans 13 residues. CDR1 is SNHLY and CDR2 is FYNNEI in the germline V gene. CDR3 sequence: CASRALSGYGYTF. DNA for the CDR3: TGTGCCAGCAGGGCCTTATCGGGCTATGGCTACACCTTC. The full variable domain, in which reference TRBV2 and TRBJ1-2 provide the parts outside the CDR3, is EPEVTQTPSHQVTQMGQEVILRCVPISNHLYFYWYRQILGQKVEFLVSFYNNEISEKSEIFDDQFSVERPDGSNFTLKIRSTKLEDSAMYFCASRALSGYGYTFGSGTRLTVV.

The chain uses TRBV7-9 and TRBJ2-7, with 7 bases that match TRBD1. CDR3 length: 14 residues. Trimming took 9 bases from V and 2 from J; bases not matched to a gene: 10. CDR1 and CDR2 from the germline V gene are SEHNR and FQNEAQ (reference sequence). CDR3: CASTMTGTAYEQYF. Here the CDR3 DNA reads TGTGCCAGTACCATGACAGGGACCGCCTACGAGCAGTACTTC.

The rearrangement links TRBV28 to TRBJ1-2; D is uncertain. The germline CDR1 and CDR2 sequences are MDHEN and SYDVKM. Trimming removed 1 base from V and 4 bases from J, with 10 bases in between. The CDR3 length is 14 residues. CDR3 sequence: CASSLSWATYGYTF. CDR3 DNA sequence: TGTGCCAGCAGTTTATCATGGGCAACCTATGGCTACACCTTC.

V is TRBV29-1 and J is TRBJ2-7; no definite D call. Germline CDR1 is SQVTM and CDR2 is ANQGSEA. The CDR3 covers 15 residues. V lost 1 base to trimming and J lost 0 bases, with 13 bases between them. CDR3 nucleotide sequence: TGCAGCGTTGAAGGGGCCGGGCCAAGCTCCTACGAGCAGTACTTC. It codes for CSVEGAGPSSYEQYF.

This sequence joins TRBV6-1 and TRBJ1-6; maybe TRBD1 (6 bases). Trimming cost V 5 bases and J 7 bases, with 12 bases left between them. The CDR3 is made up of 14 amino acids. In germline, CDR1 is MNHNS, CDR2 SASEGT. The CDR3 spells CASSPPGENSPLHF. The DNA for the CDR3 is TGTGCCAGCAGTCCTCCAGGGGAGAATTCACCCCTCCACTTT.

CDR3 loop: CASRGQGDASPLHF. The DNA for the CDR3 is TGTGCCAGCAGGGGACAGGGGGACGCCTCACCCCTCCACTTT. The chain carries TRBV2 and TRBJ1-6; 11 bases agree with TRBD1. CDR1 and CDR2 from the germline V gene are SNHLY and FYNNEI. J lost 10 bases, V lost 6 bases, and 5 bases had no gene match. This CDR3 is built from 14 residues.

The chain combines TRBV5-5 with TRBJ2-7, with 7 bases matching TRBD2. With 7 bases clipped from V and 5 bases from J, the junction kept 15 bases outside the gene matches. CDR1 and CDR2 (germline): SGHKS, YYEKEE (reference sequence). The CDR3 spans 15 residues. The CDR3 region is CASRSRLGEGHEQYF. The CDR3 nucleotides read TGTGCCAGCCGTTCCAGACTAGGGGAGGGACACGAGCAGTACTTC.

This sequence joins TRBV12-5 and TRBJ1-5; D possibly corresponds to TRBD1 (5 bases). V lost 6 bases and J lost 5, with 17 bases in between. The germline CDR1 and CDR2 sequences are LGHNT and FRNRAP. This CDR3 spans 15 amino acids. Written as DNA, the CDR3 is TGTGCTAGTGGCCGCCGGGACGGTAGTGATCAGCCCCAGCATTTT. Translated, it gives CASGRRDGSDQPQHF.

The chain has TRBV5-4 and TRBJ1-1; no firm D call. Trimming pared 1 base from V and 6 bases from J, leaving 16 bases between. This CDR3 contains 15 residues. Per germline, CDR1 SGHNT and CDR2 YYREEE (reference sequence). CDR3 loop: CASSLIGRALAEAFF. The CDR3 nucleotides read TGTGCCAGCAGCTTGATAGGCCGGGCCCTGGCTGAAGCTTTCTTT.